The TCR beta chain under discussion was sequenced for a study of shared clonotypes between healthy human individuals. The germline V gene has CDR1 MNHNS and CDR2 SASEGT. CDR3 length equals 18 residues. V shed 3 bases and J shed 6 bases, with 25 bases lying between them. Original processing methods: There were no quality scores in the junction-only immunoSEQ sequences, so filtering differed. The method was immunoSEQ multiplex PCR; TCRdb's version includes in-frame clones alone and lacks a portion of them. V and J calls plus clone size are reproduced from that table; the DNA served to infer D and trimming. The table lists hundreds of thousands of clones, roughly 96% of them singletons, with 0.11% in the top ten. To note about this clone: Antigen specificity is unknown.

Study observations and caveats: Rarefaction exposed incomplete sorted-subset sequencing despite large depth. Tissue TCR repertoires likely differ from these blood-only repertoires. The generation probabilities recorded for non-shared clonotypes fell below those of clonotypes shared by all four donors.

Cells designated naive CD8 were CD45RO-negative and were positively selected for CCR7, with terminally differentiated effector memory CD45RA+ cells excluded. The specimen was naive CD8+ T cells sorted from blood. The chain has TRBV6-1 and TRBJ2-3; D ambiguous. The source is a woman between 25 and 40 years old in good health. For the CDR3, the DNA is TGTGCCAGCAGTGAGGCGTGGGTGGTAGCTGGGTCGGAGGATACGCAGTATTTT. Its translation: CASSEAWVVAGSEDTQYF.